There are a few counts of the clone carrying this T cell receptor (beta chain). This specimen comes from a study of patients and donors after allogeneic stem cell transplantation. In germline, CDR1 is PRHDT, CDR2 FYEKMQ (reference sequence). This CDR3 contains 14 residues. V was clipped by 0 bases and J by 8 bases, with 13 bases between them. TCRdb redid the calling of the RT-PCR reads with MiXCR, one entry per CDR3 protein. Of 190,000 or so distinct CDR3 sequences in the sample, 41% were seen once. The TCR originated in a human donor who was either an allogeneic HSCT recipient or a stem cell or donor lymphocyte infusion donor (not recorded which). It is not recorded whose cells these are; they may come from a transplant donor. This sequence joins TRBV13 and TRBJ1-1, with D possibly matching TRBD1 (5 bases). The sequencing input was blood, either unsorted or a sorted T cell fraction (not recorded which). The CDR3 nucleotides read TGTGCCAGCAGCTTAGGCCGGCAGGGTCACGAAGCTTTCTTT. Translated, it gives CASSLGRQGHEAFF. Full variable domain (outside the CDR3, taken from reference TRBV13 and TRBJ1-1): AAGVIQSPRHLIKEKRETATLKCYPIPRHDTVYWYQQGPGQDPQFLISFYEKMQSDKGSIPDRFSAQQFSDYHSELNMSSLELGDSALYFCASSLGRQGHEAFFGQGTRLTVV.